This T cell receptor beta chain appears in the sequencing data of a study of technical replicates of blood from a few donors. TCRdb's copy holds only in-frame clones and misses some; the assay was immunoSEQ multiplex PCR. Of roughly 51,000 clones in the sample, 85% to 95% were seen once. Sequenced sample: PBMCs. The TCR comes from a human donor in good health. Some clones in this sample may be carry-over from other donors' samples.

This chain's CDR3 is CASGDKTQYF. The CDR3 bases are TGTGCCAGCGGGGACAAAACCCAGTACTTC. This chain joins TRBV11-1 and TRBJ2-5, with a weak D call TRBD1 (6 bases). V lost 8 bases and J 8 bases, leaving 9 bases between the germline ends. CDR1 is SGHAT and CDR2 is FQDESV in the germline V gene (reference sequence). The CDR3 totals 10 residues.